This T cell receptor beta chain was sequenced during a study of monozygotic twins with inflammatory bowel disease (dated by TCRdb to between 2018 and 2020). For the study in its entirety: The complete study included about 28 monozygotic twin pairs: 19 IBD-discordant Danish pairs and nine German pairs, of which four were IBD-concordant and five were IBD-discordant. Within discordant pairs, disease-associated traits were sought mainly by comparing IBD patients with their genetically identical healthy co-twins. Each individual had, on average, about 151 000 unique TCRalpha sequences and 181 000 unique TCRbeta sequences available for analysis.

From each donor, a 2.5 ml peripheral blood sample was drawn into PAXgene tubes and stored at -80 degrees C. Without any T cell sorting, total RNA was extracted from whole blood using the PAXgene blood miRNA kit on an automated QIAcube. Peripheral blood from monozygotic twin pairs concordant or discordant for inflammatory bowel disease was subjected to deep TCRalpha and TCRbeta repertoire profiling with unique molecular barcoding. For every twin pair, smoking habits were documented, and each individual was categorised as a current, former or never smoker. In regard to this clonotype: This receptor's antigen is unknown.

The CDR3 contains 16 residues, cysteine and phenylalanine counted. There is no recorded DNA. The germline V gene sets CDR1 to MNHEY and CDR2 to SVGAGI. The library was prepared using 5' RACE. Each TCR library was prepared from around 3,400 ng of total RNA. cDNA was synthesized with SMARTScribe reverse transcriptase in eight separate reactions per sample. Unique molecular identifiers containing a 6-nucleotide sample barcode were introduced through template switching during cDNA synthesis. Amplification of TCRalpha and TCRbeta cDNA involved two nested PCRs of around 16 and 10 cycles, and each PCR was followed by bead purification. Before amplification, the cDNA was both treated with uracil DNA-glycosylase and purified with the QIAquick PCR purification kit. In the second PCR, Illumina TruSeq-compatible adapters and sample-specific barcodes were added. Library quality and concentration were assessed using TapeStation and Qubit, and roughly 5 ng of each library was pooled. Sequencing of pooled libraries was carried out on an Illumina HiSeq2500 single-index Rapid Run using 2 x 100 bp reads and custom sequencing primers. Per the source publication's procedure: MiGEC version 1.2.6 was used for UMI-based consensus assembly to correct PCR and sequencing errors. MiXCR version 2.1.1 was used for V(D)J alignment, clonotype assembly and CDR3 extraction. To normalise gene usage, clonotype sharing and MAIT/NKT TCR abundance, the analysis used the top 1000, 10 000 and 20 000 clonotypes per sample. After downsampling to 27 000 UMIs, diversity was calculated as the inverse Simpson index using the vegan R package. Paired Mann-Whitney U tests were applied to discordant twin pairs, and Benjamini-Hochberg correction was used for multiple testing. The reads, reprocessed by TCRdb, yield one row per CDR3 protein sequence and no DNA. These V and J calls are TCRdb output, not the study's own analysis. The table held for this sample gives hundreds of thousands of distinct CDR3 sequences. The leading ten clones occupy about 5% of the sample.

General findings and caveats noted by the study authors: IBD patients had lower TCRbeta repertoire diversity, measured by the inverse Simpson index, than their healthy co-twins. The results gave no support for a single strong signal or clonotype linked to IBD. Differing immunosuppressive treatments among patients may have added background noise and inter-individual variability to the repertoires. Repertoire similarity did not differ between concordant and discordant twins, possibly due to limited statistical power. Different T cell subtypes could not be distinguished in the analysis. IBD patients shared fewer clonotypes with other individuals than healthy twins did, most markedly in patients showing signs of disease activity.

This receptor was taken from a human donor with ulcerative colitis or Crohn's disease, or a healthy co-twin of an affected twin (not recorded which). Sequenced sample: blood. The sequence is built from TRBV6-5 and TRBJ1-3. Here the CDR3 is given as CASSYSDRPSGNTIYF.